Presented here are 21 T cell receptor beta chains from one specimen sequenced in a study of CD8 T cells in Susac syndrome. Reverse transcription of roughly 0.5 to 1 ug RNA used random hexamers. MiXCR, run by TCRdb on the immunoSEQ multiplex PCR reads, gives a single entry per CDR3 protein. The table lists 250,000 to 300,000 distinct CDR3 sequences, around 83% of them singletons. Material: CD8+ T cells from PBMCs. The receptors were gathered from a human donor with multiple sclerosis.

This clonotype is a singleton in its sample. V and J are TRBV25-1 and TRBJ2-5; D might be TRBD1 (6 bases). V was trimmed by 4 bases and J by 1 base, leaving 10 bases between them. The germline gives CDR1 MGHDK, CDR2 SYGVNS. CDR3 length: 14 residues. As DNA, the CDR3 is TGTGCCAGCAGTGCACACAGGGTCCAAGAGACCCAGTACTTC. Its translation: CASSAHRVQETQYF.

This clonotype was recorded once. The genes are TRBV28 and TRBJ1-5; D gene unclear. This CDR3 has 12 residues. The V gene's germline CDR1 is MDHEN and CDR2 SYDVKM. V gave up 6 bases and J gave up 8 bases, with 11 bases separating them. CDR3 residues: CASSPGRKPQHF. In DNA form, the CDR3 reads TGTGCCAGCAGCCCCGGGCGGAAGCCCCAGCATTTT.

This clonotype was found a few times. This rearrangement joins TRBV6-6 to TRBJ2-1; 7 nucleotides align to TRBD2. The CDR3 spans 15 residues. J was trimmed by 7 bases and V by 4 bases; bases with no gene match: 10. CDR1 and CDR2 from the germline V gene are MNHNY and SVGAGI (reference sequence). CDR3 DNA: TGTGCCAGCAGTTTTATGGGAGGGCCGGGGAATGAGCAGTTCTTC. As protein: CASSFMGGPGNEQFF.

The V gene is TRBV24-1, the J gene TRBJ1-1; 10 bases are shared with TRBD1. The V gene end was trimmed by 5 bases and the J gene end by 3 bases; junction bases not matched to a gene: 11. Germline CDR1 is KGHDR and CDR2 is SFDVKD. The CDR3 consists of 17 residues. CDR3 loop: CATSASYRDRGDTEAFF. CDR3 nucleotide sequence: TGTGCCACCAGTGCCTCGTACCGGGACAGGGGTGACACTGAAGCTTTCTTT.

CDR3 nucleotide sequence: TGTGCCGTCGGGACTAGGGGGCGCAACATTCAGTACTTC. It yields the protein CAVGTRGRNIQYF. The V gene is TRBV2, the J gene TRBJ2-4; maybe TRBD2 (8 bases). V was cut by 11 bases and J by 7 bases, with 18 bases left in between. Germline V lookup: CDR1 SNHLY, CDR2 FYNNEI. The CDR3 length is 13 residues.

V is TRBV29-1 and J is TRBJ1-4; possible D gene TRBD1, 5 bases. The germline gives CDR1 SQVTM, CDR2 ANQGSEA. Trimming pared 8 bases from V and 7 bases from J, leaving 11 bases between. This CDR3 is built from 11 residues. Here the CDR3 DNA reads TGCAGCTACCGGGGGGGTGAAAAACTGTTTTTT. Amino acid sequence: CSYRGGEKLFF.

This clonotype was counted once. The rearrangement uses TRBV29-1 and TRBJ2-1, with TRBD2 matching over 10 bases. V gave up 1 base and J gave up 12 bases; unmatched junction bases: 18. Germline assignment: CDR1 SQVTM and CDR2 ANQGSEA. The CDR3 is made up of 17 amino acids. The CDR3 sequence: CSVEGSGLAGGPVRQFF. In DNA form, the CDR3 reads TGCAGCGTTGAAGGGTCGGGCTTAGCGGGAGGCCCCGTGAGGCAGTTCTTC.

This chain links TRBV10-2 with TRBJ2-1; 9 bases map to TRBD1. Germline CDR1 is WSHSY and CDR2 is SAAADI. The CDR3 runs to 18 residues. Unmatched junction bases numbered 10, after V lost 4 bases and J lost 0 bases. Here the CDR3 reads CASSVGQGSDLSYNEQFF. For the CDR3, the DNA is TGCGCCAGCAGTGTCGGACAGGGGTCTGACCTCTCCTACAATGAGCAGTTCTTC.

This chain links TRBV20-1 with TRBJ1-1; unclear D gene. This CDR3 contains 13 residues. V was shortened by 4 bases and J by 0 bases, with 9 bases between the two germline ends. Germline CDR1 reads DFQATT; CDR2 reads SNEGSKA (reference sequence). CDR3 region: CSAIQGLNTEAFF. The CDR3 coding sequence is TGCAGTGCTATTCAAGGATTGAACACTGAAGCTTTCTTT.

V is TRBV7-8 and J is TRBJ2-7, with D perhaps TRBD2 (5 bases). The CDR3 runs 15 residues. Trimming took off 5 bases at V and 1 base at J, with 15 bases between the two ends. The germline CDR1 and CDR2 sequences are SGHVS and FQNEAQ. Here the CDR3 reads CASSPTPRGSYEQYF. Written as DNA, the CDR3 is TGTGCCAGCAGCCCGACGCCGAGAGGGTCCTACGAGCAGTACTTC.

The rearrangement joins TRBV5-6 to TRBJ2-7, with D perhaps given as TRBD1 or TRBD2 (5 bases each). CDR1 and CDR2 from the germline V gene are SGHDT and YYEEEE. This CDR3 is built from 13 residues. The germline V and J ends were trimmed by 5 bases and 3 bases, with 12 bases remaining between them. CDR3 in amino acids: CASRTGTDYEQYF. DNA for the CDR3: TGTGCCAGCAGAACCGGGACGGACTACGAGCAGTACTTC.

The chain uses TRBV20-1 and TRBJ1-1; TRBD1 agrees at 8 bases. The germline gives CDR1 DFQATT, CDR2 SNEGSKA (reference sequence). Losses at the gene ends were 8 bases for V and 7 bases for J; bases not matched to a gene: 21. This CDR3 has 16 amino acids. CDR3 sequence: CSTRSGTGIFRREAFF. The DNA of the CDR3 is TGCAGTACCAGGTCCGGGACAGGAATATTCCGCCGTGAAGCTTTCTTT.

The V and J genes are TRBV12-3 or TRBV12-4 and TRBJ2-6; D ambiguous. CDR3 length: 13 residues. The CDR3 DNA follows: TGTGCACTGACCGACAACGGGGCCAACGTCCTGACTTTC. Its translation: CALTDNGANVLTF.

The chain links TRBV6-6 to TRBJ1-3, with 8 bases matching TRBD1. The CDR3 sequence is 14 residues long. V was pared by 6 bases and J by 5 bases, with 6 bases of the junction left unmatched. CDR1 is MNHNY and CDR2 is SVGAGI in the germline V gene (reference sequence). The CDR3 DNA reads as TGTGCCAGCAGCCCCGACAGGGGAAGAAACACCATATATTTT. Protein sequence: CASSPDRGRNTIYF.

This clonotype appeared once. The chain uses TRBV29-1 and TRBJ2-1, with 8 bases aligning to TRBD1. Germline lookup yields CDR1 SQVTM and CDR2 ANQGSEA. This CDR3 has 13 amino acids. Germline trimming cut 1 base from V and 6 bases from J; bases unmatched to any gene: 2. DNA for the CDR3: TGCAGCGTTGAAGGGACAGGGCTCAATGAGCAGTTCTTC. Translated, it gives CSVEGTGLNEQFF.

The gene calls are TRBV12-3 or TRBV12-4 and TRBJ2-3; 13 nucleotides line up with TRBD2. This CDR3 spans 19 amino acids. Trimming removed 6 bases from V and 0 bases from J; junction bases left unmatched: 12. CDR3 amino acids: CASSLTGTSGAPSTDTQYF. CDR3 nucleotide sequence: TGTGCCAGCAGCCTAACCGGGACTAGCGGGGCACCAAGCACAGATACGCAGTATTTT.

The CDR3 DNA is TGTGCCAGTAGTATTACCGGGACAGGGGACCACACTGAAGCTTTCTTT. Translating it yields CASSITGTGDHTEAFF. This chain connects TRBV19 to TRBJ1-1; TRBD1 matches at 10 bases. The V and J ends lost 3 bases and 3 bases, in that order; junction bases with no gene match: 7. The CDR3 consists of 16 residues. Germline V gene sequence: CDR1 LNHDA, CDR2 SQIVND (reference sequence).

V is TRBV27 and J is TRBJ2-1; the match to TRBD2 covers 9 bases. With V trimmed by 5 bases and J by 7 bases, 9 bases remained unmatched. The CDR3 runs to 15 residues. Germline CDR1 MNHEY, CDR2 SMNVEV (reference sequence). This CDR3 reads CASSPRAGGINEQFF. The CDR3 DNA follows: TGTGCCAGCAGTCCCCGAGCGGGAGGCATTAATGAGCAGTTCTTC.

This clonotype turned up a few times. The chain joins TRBV23-1 to TRBJ2-7; 7 nucleotides agree with TRBD1. TRBV23-1 is assigned to the ORF class and has an uncertain function. This CDR3 has 13 residues. Germline trimming cut 3 bases from V and 3 bases from J; bases unmatched to any gene: 2. The CDR3 here is CASSQGQSYEQYF. The DNA for the CDR3 is TGCGCCAGCAGTCAGGGACAGAGCTACGAGCAGTACTTC.

The chain combines TRBV30 with TRBJ1-2, with D hard to call. CDR1 is GTSNPN and CDR2 is SVGIG in the germline V gene (reference sequence). The CDR3 extends over 15 amino acids. Trimming removed 0 bases at V and 3 bases at J, with 14 bases between. The CDR3 region is CAWSVGTKGDYGYTF. In nucleotides, the CDR3 is TGTGCCTGGAGTGTGGGTACCAAGGGTGACTATGGCTACACCTTC.

The V gene is TRBV7-3, the J gene TRBJ2-3, with D possibly TRBD1 on 6 matching bases. The V end was cut by 1 base, the J end by 2 bases, with 10 bases between. In germline, CDR1 is SGHTA, CDR2 FQGTGA. This CDR3 has 15 residues. For the CDR3, the DNA is TGTGCCAGCAGCTTAATCAGGGGAGACACAGATACGCAGTATTTT. Residues: CASSLIRGDTDTQYF.